Listed below are T cell receptor beta chains from one sample, sequenced in a study of cytomegalovirus exposure and HLA in healthy donors. The protocol was immunoSEQ multiplex PCR, while the TCRdb copy is restricted to in-frame clones and leaves out a portion. The table lists some 100,000 clones, around 80% of them singletons. Sequencing was carried out using PBMCs. The source is a male donor in good health and CMV-seropositive. Both conserved end residues are trimmed from each CDR3.

J | V | CDR3
TRBJ2-7 | TRBV5-1 | ASSPSGGQLYEQY
TRBJ2-2 | TRBV9 | ASSATGTGELF
TRBJ1-6 | TRBV4-1 | ASSQVGDSRKSPLH
TRBJ1-1 | TRBV19 | ASSMSGYEAF
TRBJ1-5 | TRBV6-1 | ASSEASEGGKPQH
TRBJ2-3 | TRBV6-4 | ASSDSSGGASTDTQY
TRBJ1-1 | TRBV6-6 | ASSYMTGEAF
TRBJ2-5 | TRBV9 | ASSQFPGQLQETQY
TRBJ1-1 | TRBV2 | ASTGYMNTEAF
TRBJ2-1 | TRBV7-9 | ASSSIAGGAYNEQF
TRBJ2-1 | TRBV6-5 | ASSQDRESEQF
TRBJ1-2 | TRBV4-3 | ASSQPGQGIYGYT
TRBJ2-7 | TRBV7-2 | ASSSGQRTDEQY
TRBJ1-6 | TRBV7-8 | ASSAQGGSYNSPLH
TRBJ2-1 | TRBV28 | ASRAGGWSDEQF
TRBJ1-2 | TRBV6-5 | ASSYSDPTLFYGYT
TRBJ2-2 | TRBV4-1 | ASSQILAGTGELF
TRBJ1-1 | TRBV7-8 | ASSLDLRTEAF
TRBJ2-1 | TRBV4-2 | ASSQPSDYEQF
TRBJ2-5 | TRBV6-6 | ASTKLAGTQETQY
TRBJ1-2 | TRBV30 | AWSVAQGRGYT
TRBJ1-5 | TRBV19 | ASKGTGSGNQPQH
TRBJ2-3 | TRBV6-1 | ASIQGGSGSDTQY
TRBJ1-6 | TRBV5-4 | ASGPSGPNSPLH
TRBJ1-6 | TRBV14 | ASSPNRASPLH
TRBJ2-7 | TRBV7-9 | ASSYRGVEQY